This T cell receptor (beta chain) was recovered during a study of somatic mutations in cytotoxic T cells in rheumatoid arthritis. Data came from immunoSEQ multiplex PCR; TCRdb stores just in-frame clones and leaves some out. The table has 15,000 to 20,000 clones, approximately 80% seen once; the top ten hold roughly 10%. V was clipped by 2 bases and J by 2 bases, with 14 bases between them. Germline CDR1 SGDLS, CDR2 YYNGEE. The CDR3 runs to 15 residues. V gene TRBV9 combines with J gene TRBJ2-7, with D possibly being TRBD1 or TRBD2 (5 bases each). The clonotype was recovered from an adult with rheumatoid arthritis. Sequenced material: CD8+ T cells sorted from blood. CDR3 region: CASSVYPGRTYEQYF. The CDR3 region has the DNA TGTGCCAGCAGCGTCTACCCGGGGCGCACCTACGAGCAGTACTTC.